The 11 T cell receptor beta chains below come from one sample, sequenced in a study of cytomegalovirus exposure and HLA in healthy donors. In the PCR, 60 Vbeta and 13 Jbeta primers were used. TCRdb's copy holds only in-frame clones and misses some; the assay was immunoSEQ multiplex PCR. The sample carries some 170,000 clones, approximately 90% recorded once. Sequenced input: PBMCs. The source is a woman in her thirties in good health and CMV-seronegative.

This clone came up once. This chain links TRBV7-9 with TRBJ2-1; 10 bases fit TRBD1. Losses at the gene ends were 0 bases for V and 7 bases for J; bases not matched to a gene: 6. Germline CDR1 and CDR2: SEHNR and FQNEAQ (reference sequence). This CDR3 comprises 16 residues. The DNA for the CDR3 is TGTGCCAGCAGCTTAGCCCGACAGGGGGCTCGGAATGAGCAGTTCTTC. Amino acids: CASSLARQGARNEQFF.

This clone was observed a single time. In DNA, the CDR3 is TGTGCCAGCAGTTACGTGGGGGCTACATATGGCTACACCTTC. It translates to CASSYVGATYGYTF. This chain uses TRBV6-5 with TRBJ1-2; maybe TRBD1 (6 bases). V was trimmed by 2 bases and J by 5 bases, leaving 12 bases between them. The germline CDR1 and CDR2 sequences are MNHEY and SVGAGI. The CDR3 consists of 14 residues.

This chain uses TRBV15 with TRBJ1-1, with TRBD1 identical over 9 bases. Germline loops: CDR1 LNHNV, CDR2 YYDKDF (reference sequence). CDR3 length: 16 residues. Germline trimming cut 1 base from V and 5 bases from J; bases unmatched to any gene: 8. CDR3 sequence reads: CATSRAPGTGRTEAFF. The CDR3 coding sequence is TGTGCCACCAGCAGAGCTCCCGGGACAGGGAGAACTGAAGCTTTCTTT.

The chain is built from TRBV5-8 and TRBJ1-1; maybe TRBD1 (5 bases). Germline assignment: CDR1 SGHTS and CDR2 YDEGEE. V shed 2 bases and J shed 2 bases, with 7 bases lying between them. The CDR3 has 13 amino acids. CDR3 nucleotide sequence: TGTGCCAGCAGCTTCGACAGTAACACTGAAGCTTTCTTT. Translated: CASSFDSNTEAFF.

The J gene is TRBJ2-5, the V gene TRBV28; a possible D gene is TRBD1 (5 bases). The CDR3 consists of 12 residues. CDR1 MDHEN and CDR2 SYDVKM come from the germline V gene. V was clipped by 4 bases and J by 5 bases, with 8 bases between them. DNA for the CDR3: TGTGCCAGCAGTTCGCAGGGCGAGACCCAGTACTTC. As protein: CASSSQGETQYF. Full variable domain (outside the CDR3, taken from reference TRBV28 and TRBJ2-5): DVKVTQSSRYLVKRTGEKVFLECVQDMDHENMFWYRQDPGLGLRLIYFSYDVKMKEKGDIPEGYSVSREKKERFSLILESASTNQTSMYLCASSSQGETQYFGPGTRLLVL.

A few counts support this clone. The V and J genes are TRBV6-6 and TRBJ1-5, with D possibly being TRBD1 (6 bases). CDR3 length: 14 amino acids. The germline V gene has CDR1 MNHNY and CDR2 SVGAGI (reference sequence). The V end lost 11 bases, the J end lost 0 bases, and 14 bases lay between the germline ends. CDR3 coding DNA: TGTGCCGTAACTCAGGGGCCTAGCAATCAGCCCCAGCATTTT. Residues: CAVTQGPSNQPQHF.

This chain links TRBV19 with TRBJ1-2; possible D gene TRBD1, 5 bases. Trimming removed 1 base at V and 4 bases at J, with 10 bases between. The CDR3 covers 14 residues. Germline V CDR1 and CDR2: LNHDA, SQIVND (reference sequence). The CDR3: CASSIAGGGYGYTF. CDR3 sequence (DNA): TGTGCCAGTAGTATAGCCGGGGGTGGCTATGGCTACACCTTC. The whole variable domain, filled in from reference TRBV19 and TRBJ1-2, reads DGGITQSPKYLFRKEGQNVTLSCEQNLNHDAMYWYRQDPGQGLRLIYYSQIVNDFQKGDIAEGYSVSREKKESFPLTVTSAQKNPTAFYLCASSIAGGGYGYTFGSGTRLTVV.

This chain connects TRBV7-9 to TRBJ2-7; 11 bases line up with TRBD2. The CDR3 spans 16 residues. Germline values: CDR1 SEHNR, CDR2 FQNEAQ (reference sequence). The V and J ends lost 3 bases and 0 bases, in that order; junction bases with no gene match: 4. DNA for the CDR3: TGTGCCAGCAGCTTCCGTGGGACTAGCGGCTCCTACGAGCAGTACTTC. This codes for CASSFRGTSGSYEQYF.

The chain links TRBV15 to TRBJ1-2; maybe TRBD1 (5 bases). This CDR3 comprises 15 residues. Trimming left V 0 bases short and J 3 bases short, with 11 bases between. From germline, CDR1 is LNHNV and CDR2 YYDKDF (reference sequence). The CDR3 region is CATSRDMGLDYGYTF. The DNA for the CDR3 is TGTGCCACCAGCAGAGATATGGGACTAGACTATGGCTACACCTTC.

This chain uses TRBV2 with TRBJ1-5; TRBD1 agrees at 7 bases. Germline-derived CDR1 and CDR2 are SNHLY and FYNNEI. This CDR3 contains 13 residues. V lost 7 bases to trimming and J lost 4 bases; unmatched junction nucleotides: 4. Here the CDR3 reads CASIDRANQPQHF. The CDR3 DNA sequence: TGTGCCAGCATCGACAGGGCTAATCAGCCCCAGCATTTT.

The chain couples TRBV19 to TRBJ1-2; the D gene is possibly TRBD1 (6 bases). The CDR3 totals 13 residues. Germline V gene sequence: CDR1 LNHDA, CDR2 SQIVND (reference sequence). Trimming took 5 bases from V and 4 from J, leaving 11 bases between them. The CDR3 protein is CASSQQGSYGYTF. CDR3 bases: TGTGCCAGTAGTCAACAGGGAAGCTATGGCTACACCTTC.